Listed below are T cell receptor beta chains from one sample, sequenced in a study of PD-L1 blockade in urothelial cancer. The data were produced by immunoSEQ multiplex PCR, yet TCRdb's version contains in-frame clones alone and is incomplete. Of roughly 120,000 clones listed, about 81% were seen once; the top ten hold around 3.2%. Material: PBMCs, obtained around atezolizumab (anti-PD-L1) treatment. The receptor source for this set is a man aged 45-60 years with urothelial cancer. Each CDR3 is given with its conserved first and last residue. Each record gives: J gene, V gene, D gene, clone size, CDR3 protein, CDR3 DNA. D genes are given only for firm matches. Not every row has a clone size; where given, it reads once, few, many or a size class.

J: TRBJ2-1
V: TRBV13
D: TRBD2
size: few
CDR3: CASTAAGRGNEQFF
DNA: TGTGCCAGCACCGCCGCCGGGAGGGGCAATGAGCAGTTCTTC

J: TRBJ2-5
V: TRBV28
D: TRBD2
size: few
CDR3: CASSLPGGLAKTQYF
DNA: TGTGCCAGCAGTTTACCGGGAGGCCTTGCGAAGACCCAGTACTTC

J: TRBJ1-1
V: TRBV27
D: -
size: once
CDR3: CASGFGSGGDAFF
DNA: TGTGCCAGCGGCTTTGGGAGCGGGGGGGATGCTTTCTTT

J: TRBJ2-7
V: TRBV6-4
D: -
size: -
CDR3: CASSYGGLARQYEQYF
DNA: TGTGCCAGCAGTTACGGGGGGCTCGCGCGCCAGTACGAGCAGTACTTC

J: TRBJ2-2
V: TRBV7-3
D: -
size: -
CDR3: CASSLDGSAGGELFF
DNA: TGTGCCAGCAGCTTAGATGGCTCGGCGGGCGGGGAGCTGTTTTTT

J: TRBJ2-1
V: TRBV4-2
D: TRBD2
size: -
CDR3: CASSLGLAGGPYNEQFF
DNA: TGTGCCAGCAGCCTGGGACTAGCGGGAGGGCCCTACAATGAGCAGTTCTTC

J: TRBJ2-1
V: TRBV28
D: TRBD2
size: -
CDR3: CASSPTGTSGMRSSYNEQFF
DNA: TGTGCCAGCAGTCCCACCGGGACTAGCGGGATGCGGAGCTCCTACAATGAGCAGTTCTTC

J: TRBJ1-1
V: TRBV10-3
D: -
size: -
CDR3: CAISAQGLNTEAFF
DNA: TGTGCCATCAGTGCGCAGGGGTTGAACACTGAAGCTTTCTTT

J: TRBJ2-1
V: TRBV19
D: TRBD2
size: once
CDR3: CASSIGYSGSLNEQFF
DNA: TGTGCCAGTAGTATAGGTTATAGCGGGAGCCTCAATGAGCAGTTCTTC

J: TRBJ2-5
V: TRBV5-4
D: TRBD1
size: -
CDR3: CASSRGTGQETQYF
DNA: TGTGCCAGCAGCCGAGGGACAGGGCAAGAGACCCAGTACTTC

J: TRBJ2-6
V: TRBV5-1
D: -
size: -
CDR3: CASSTLTRASGANVLTF
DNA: TGCGCCAGCAGCACCCTTACCAGGGCCTCTGGGGCCAACGTCCTGACTTTC

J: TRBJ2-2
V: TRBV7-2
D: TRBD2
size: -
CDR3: CASSLGGGREYTGELFF
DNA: TGTGCCAGCAGCTTAGGCGGTGGGAGGGAGTACACCGGGGAGCTGTTTTTT

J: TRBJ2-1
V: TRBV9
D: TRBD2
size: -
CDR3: CASSERLAGHEQFF
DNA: TGTGCCAGCAGCGAACGACTAGCGGGACATGAGCAGTTCTTC

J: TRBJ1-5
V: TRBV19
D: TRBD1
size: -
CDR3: CASSNPGQGVQPQHF
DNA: TGTGCCAGTAGTAACCCGGGACAGGGGGTTCAGCCCCAGCATTTT

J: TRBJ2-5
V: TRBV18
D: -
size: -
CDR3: CASSPYLQGQETQYF
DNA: TGTGCCAGCTCACCTTACTTACAGGGTCAAGAGACCCAGTACTTC

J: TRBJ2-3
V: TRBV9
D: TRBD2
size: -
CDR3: CASSGGKAGGSTDTQYF
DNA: TGTGCCAGCAGCGGGGGTAAGGCGGGAGGTAGCACAGATACGCAGTATTTT

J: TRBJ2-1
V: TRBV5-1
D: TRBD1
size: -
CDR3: CASRSGTAINEQFF
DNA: TGCGCCAGCAGATCCGGGACAGCGATCAATGAGCAGTTCTTC

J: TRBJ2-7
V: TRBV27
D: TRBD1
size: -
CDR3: CARSRPSGQGAGEQYF
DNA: TGTGCCAGATCACGACCCTCGGGACAGGGGGCAGGGGAGCAGTACTTC